The clone carrying this T cell receptor (beta chain) was seen a handful of times. The CDR3 covers 12 residues. Germline CDR1 is GTSNPN and CDR2 is SVGIG (reference sequence). V was shortened by 4 bases and J by 6 bases, with 12 bases between the two germline ends. This sample stems from a study of T cells in Graves' hyperthyroidism and ophthalmopathy. Amplification of TCR beta CDR3 regions used RNA as the template. Using the HTBI primer set, a first-round RT-PCR was run on the TCR CDR3. TCRdb itself ran the multiplex PCR reads through MiXCR, one entry per CDR3 protein. The sample contains 250,000 to 350,000 distinct CDR3 sequences, around 17% of which appear only once.

The sequencing sample was made of blood. The V gene is TRBV30, the J gene TRBJ1-2; D not resolved. This clonotype was sampled from a man younger than 40 with Graves' hyperthyroidism. For the CDR3, the DNA is TGTGCCTGGACTTTAACTGGGGATGGCTACACCTTC. This gives the protein CAWTLTGDGYTF.